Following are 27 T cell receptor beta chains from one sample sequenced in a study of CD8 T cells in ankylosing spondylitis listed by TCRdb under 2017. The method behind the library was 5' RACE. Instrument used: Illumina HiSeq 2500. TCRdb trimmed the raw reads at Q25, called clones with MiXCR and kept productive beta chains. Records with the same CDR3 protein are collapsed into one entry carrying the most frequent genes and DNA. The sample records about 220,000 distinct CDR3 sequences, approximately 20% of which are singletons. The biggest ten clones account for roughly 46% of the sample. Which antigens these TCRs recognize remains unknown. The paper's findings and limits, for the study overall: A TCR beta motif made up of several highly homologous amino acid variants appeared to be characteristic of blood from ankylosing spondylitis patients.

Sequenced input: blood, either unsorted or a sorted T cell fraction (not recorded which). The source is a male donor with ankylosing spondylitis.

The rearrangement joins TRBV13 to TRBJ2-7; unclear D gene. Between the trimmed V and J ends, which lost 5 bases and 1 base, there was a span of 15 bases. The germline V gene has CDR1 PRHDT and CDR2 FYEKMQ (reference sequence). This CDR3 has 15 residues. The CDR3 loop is CASSQGGGNSYEQYF. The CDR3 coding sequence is TGTGCCAGCAGCCAAGGTGGCGGCAATTCCTACGAGCAGTACTTC.

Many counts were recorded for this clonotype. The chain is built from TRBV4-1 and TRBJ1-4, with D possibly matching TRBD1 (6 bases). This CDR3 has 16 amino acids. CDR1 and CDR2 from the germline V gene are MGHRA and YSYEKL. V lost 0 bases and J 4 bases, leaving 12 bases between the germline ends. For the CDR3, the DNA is TGCGCCAGCAGCCAAGACACCGGACAGCTTAATGAAAAACTGTTTTTT. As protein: CASSQDTGQLNEKLFF.

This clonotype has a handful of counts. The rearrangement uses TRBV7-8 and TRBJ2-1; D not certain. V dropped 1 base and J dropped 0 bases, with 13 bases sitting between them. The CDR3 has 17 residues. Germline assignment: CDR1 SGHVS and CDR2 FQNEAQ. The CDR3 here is CASSLDRKPSSYNEQFF. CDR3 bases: TGTGCCAGCAGCTTAGATCGGAAACCGAGCTCCTACAATGAGCAGTTCTTC.

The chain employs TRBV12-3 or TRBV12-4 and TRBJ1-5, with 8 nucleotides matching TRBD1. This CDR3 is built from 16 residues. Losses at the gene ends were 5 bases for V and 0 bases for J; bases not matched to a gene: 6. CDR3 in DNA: TGTGCCAGCAGTGCTGGGACAGGCGATAGCAATCAGCCCCAGCATTTT. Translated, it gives CASSAGTGDSNQPQHF.

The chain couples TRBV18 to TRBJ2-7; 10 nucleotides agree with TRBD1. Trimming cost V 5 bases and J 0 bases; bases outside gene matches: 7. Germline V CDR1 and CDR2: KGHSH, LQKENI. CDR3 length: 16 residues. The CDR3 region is CASSATGTGASYEQYF. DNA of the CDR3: TGTGCCAGCTCAGCCACTGGGACAGGGGCCTCCTACGAGCAGTACTTC.

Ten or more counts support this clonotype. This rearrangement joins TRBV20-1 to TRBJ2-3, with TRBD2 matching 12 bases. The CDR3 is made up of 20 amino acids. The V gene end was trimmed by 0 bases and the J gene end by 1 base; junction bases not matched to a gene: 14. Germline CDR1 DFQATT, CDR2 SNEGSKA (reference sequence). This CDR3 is CSARDRPQTSGRSGTDTQYF. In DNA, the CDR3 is TGCAGTGCTAGAGATCGCCCCCAGACTAGCGGGAGATCCGGCACAGATACGCAGTATTTT.

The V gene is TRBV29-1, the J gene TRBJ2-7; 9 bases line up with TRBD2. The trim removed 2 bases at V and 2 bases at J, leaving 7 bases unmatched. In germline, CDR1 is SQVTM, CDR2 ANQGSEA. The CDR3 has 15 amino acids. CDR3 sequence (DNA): TGCAGCGTTGAACGGCTTAGCGGGGGAGCCTACGAGCAGTACTTC. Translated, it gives CSVERLSGGAYEQYF.

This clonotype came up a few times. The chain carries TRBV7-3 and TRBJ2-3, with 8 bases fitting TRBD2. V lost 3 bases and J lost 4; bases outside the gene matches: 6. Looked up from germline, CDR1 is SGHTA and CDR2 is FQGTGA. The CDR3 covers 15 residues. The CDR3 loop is CASSFYGGAADTQYF. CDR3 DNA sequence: TGTGCCAGCAGCTTTTACGGGGGGGCGGCAGATACGCAGTATTTT. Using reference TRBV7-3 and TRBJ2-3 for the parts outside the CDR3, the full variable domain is GAGVSQTPSNKVTEKGKYVELRCDPISGHTALYWYRQSLGQGPEFLIYFQGTGAADDSGLPNDRFFAVRPEGSVSTLKIQRTERGDSAVYLCASSFYGGAADTQYFGPGTRLTVL.

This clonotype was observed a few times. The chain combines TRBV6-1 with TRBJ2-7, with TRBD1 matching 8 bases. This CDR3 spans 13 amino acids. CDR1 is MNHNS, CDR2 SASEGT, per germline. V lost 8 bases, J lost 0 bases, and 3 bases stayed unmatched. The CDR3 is CASEDRVSYEQYF. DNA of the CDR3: TGTGCCAGCGAGGACAGGGTCTCCTACGAGCAGTACTTC.

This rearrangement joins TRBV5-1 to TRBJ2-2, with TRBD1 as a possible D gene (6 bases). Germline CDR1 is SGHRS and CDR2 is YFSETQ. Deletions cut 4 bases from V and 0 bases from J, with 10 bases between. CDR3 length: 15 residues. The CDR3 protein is CASSGDTANTGELFF. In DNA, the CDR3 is TGCGCCAGCAGCGGGGACACTGCGAACACCGGGGAGCTGTTTTTT.

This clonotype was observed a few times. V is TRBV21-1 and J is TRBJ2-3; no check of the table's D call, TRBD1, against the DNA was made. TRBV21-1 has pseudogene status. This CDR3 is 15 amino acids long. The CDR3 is CASRTSGARADTQYF. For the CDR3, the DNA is TGTGCCAGCAGGACGTCAGGGGCGAGGGCAGATACGCAGTATTTT.

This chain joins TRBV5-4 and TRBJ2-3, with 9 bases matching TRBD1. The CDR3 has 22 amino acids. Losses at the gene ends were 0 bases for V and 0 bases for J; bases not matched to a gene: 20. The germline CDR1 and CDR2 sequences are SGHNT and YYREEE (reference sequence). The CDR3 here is CASSLGLTGGLSELSSTDTQYF. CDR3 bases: TGTGCCAGCAGCTTGGGGCTGACAGGGGGATTGAGCGAGCTTTCTAGCACAGATACGCAGTATTTT. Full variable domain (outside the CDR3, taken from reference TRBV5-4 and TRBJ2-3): ETGVTQSPTHLIKTRGQQVTLRCSSQSGHNTVSWYQQALGQGPQFIFQYYREEENGRGNFPPRFSGLQFPNYSSELNVNALELDDSALYLCASSLGLTGGLSELSSTDTQYFGPGTRLTVL.

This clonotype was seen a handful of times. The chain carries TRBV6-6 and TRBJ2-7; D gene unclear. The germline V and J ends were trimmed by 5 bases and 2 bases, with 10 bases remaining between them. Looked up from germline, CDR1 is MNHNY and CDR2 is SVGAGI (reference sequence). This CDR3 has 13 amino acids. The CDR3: CASSIERAYEQYF. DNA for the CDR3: TGTGCCAGCAGTATCGAGCGTGCCTACGAGCAGTACTTC.

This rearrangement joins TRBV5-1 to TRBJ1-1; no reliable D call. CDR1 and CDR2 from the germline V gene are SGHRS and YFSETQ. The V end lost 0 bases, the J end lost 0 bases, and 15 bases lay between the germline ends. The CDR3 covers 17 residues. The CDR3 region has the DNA TGCGCCAGCAGCTTGGTGGGAGGGAGTCCACTGAACACTGAAGCTTTCTTT. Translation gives CASSLVGGSPLNTEAFF.

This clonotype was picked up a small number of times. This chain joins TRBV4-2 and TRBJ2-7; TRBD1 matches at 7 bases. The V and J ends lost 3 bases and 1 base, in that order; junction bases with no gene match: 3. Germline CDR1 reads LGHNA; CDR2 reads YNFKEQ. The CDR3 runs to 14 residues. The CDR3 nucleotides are TGTGCCAGCAGCCATGGGACAGCGTCCTACGAGCAGTACTTC. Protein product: CASSHGTASYEQYF.

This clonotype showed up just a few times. Here the CDR3 reads CASSPSSAVNIGEQFF. The CDR3 coding sequence is TGTGCCAGCAGTCCTTCCAGTGCCGTAAATATTGGTGAGCAGTTCTTC. The rearrangement uses TRBV27 and TRBJ2-1; no reliable D call. Between the trimmed V and J ends, which lost 5 bases and 9 bases, there was a span of 23 bases. The CDR3 loop spans 16 amino acids. CDR1 is MNHEY, CDR2 SMNVEV, per germline (reference sequence).

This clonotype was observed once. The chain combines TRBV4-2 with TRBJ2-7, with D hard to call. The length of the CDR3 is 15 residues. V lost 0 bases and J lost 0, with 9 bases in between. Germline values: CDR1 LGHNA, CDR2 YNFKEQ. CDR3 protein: CASSQDSDTSYEQYF. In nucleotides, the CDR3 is TGTGCCAGCAGCCAAGACAGCGACACCTCCTACGAGCAGTACTTC.

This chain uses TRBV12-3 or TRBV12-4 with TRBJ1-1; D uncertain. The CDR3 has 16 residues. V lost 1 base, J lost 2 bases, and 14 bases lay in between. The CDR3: CASSLGSSAFNTEAFF. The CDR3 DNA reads TGTGCCAGCAGTTTAGGGTCTTCGGCGTTTAACACTGAAGCTTTCTTT.

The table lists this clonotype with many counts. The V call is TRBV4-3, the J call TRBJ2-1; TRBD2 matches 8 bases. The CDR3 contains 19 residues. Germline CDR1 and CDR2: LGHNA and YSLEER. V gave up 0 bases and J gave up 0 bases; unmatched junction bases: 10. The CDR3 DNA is TGCGCCAGCAGCCAAGAGAGGCGGGAGGCCACTAGCTCCTACAATGAGCAGTTCTTC. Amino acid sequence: CASSQERREATSSYNEQFF.

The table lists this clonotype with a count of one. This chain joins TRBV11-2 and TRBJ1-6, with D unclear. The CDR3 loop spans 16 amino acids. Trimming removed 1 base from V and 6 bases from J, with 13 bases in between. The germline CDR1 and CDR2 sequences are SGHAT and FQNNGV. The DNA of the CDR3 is TGTGCCAGCAGCTTAGTGGCCAGCGGCCCTAATTCACCCCTCCACTTT. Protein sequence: CASSLVASGPNSPLHF.

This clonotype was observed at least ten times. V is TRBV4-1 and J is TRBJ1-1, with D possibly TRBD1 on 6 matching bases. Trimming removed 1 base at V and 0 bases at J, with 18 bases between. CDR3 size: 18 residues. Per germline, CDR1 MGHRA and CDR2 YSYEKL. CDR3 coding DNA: TGCGCCAGCAGCCAAGTGGTCAGGGGTCCGACCATGAACACTGAAGCTTTCTTT. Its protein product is CASSQVVRGPTMNTEAFF.

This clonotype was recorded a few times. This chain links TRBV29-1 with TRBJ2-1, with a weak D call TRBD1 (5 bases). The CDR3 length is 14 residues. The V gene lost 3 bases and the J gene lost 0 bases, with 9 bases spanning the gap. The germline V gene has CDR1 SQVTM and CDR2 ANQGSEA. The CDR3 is CSVDQGSSYNEQFF. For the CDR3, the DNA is TGCAGCGTTGACCAGGGTAGCTCCTACAATGAGCAGTTCTTC.

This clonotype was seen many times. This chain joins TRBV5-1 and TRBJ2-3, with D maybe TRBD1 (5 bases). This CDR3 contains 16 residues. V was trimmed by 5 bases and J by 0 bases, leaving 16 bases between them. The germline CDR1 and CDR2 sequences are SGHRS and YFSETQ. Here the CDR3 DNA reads TGCGCCAGCAGTAAAGGGGTCTTCGCTAGCACAGATACGCAGTATTTT. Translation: CASSKGVFASTDTQYF.

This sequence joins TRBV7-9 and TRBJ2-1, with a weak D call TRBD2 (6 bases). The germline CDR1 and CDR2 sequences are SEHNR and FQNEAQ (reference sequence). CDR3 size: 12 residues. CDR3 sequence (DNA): TGTGGTGTGGGGGACTTCTACAATGAGCAGTTCTTC. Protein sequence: CGVGDFYNEQFF.

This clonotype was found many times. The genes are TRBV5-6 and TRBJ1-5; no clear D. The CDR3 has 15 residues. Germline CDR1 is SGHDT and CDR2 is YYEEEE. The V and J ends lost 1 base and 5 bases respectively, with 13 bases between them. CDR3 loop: CASSLWTQGHQPQHF. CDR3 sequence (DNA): TGTGCCAGCAGCTTGTGGACCCAAGGGCATCAGCCCCAGCATTTT.

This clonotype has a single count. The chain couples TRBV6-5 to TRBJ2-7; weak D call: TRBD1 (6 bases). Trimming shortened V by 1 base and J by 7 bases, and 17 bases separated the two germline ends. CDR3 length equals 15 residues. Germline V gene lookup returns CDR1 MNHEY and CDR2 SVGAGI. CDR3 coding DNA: TGTGCCAGCAGTTACTTCCCACAGGGAGTAGGGGAGCAGTACTTC. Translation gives CASSYFPQGVGEQYF.

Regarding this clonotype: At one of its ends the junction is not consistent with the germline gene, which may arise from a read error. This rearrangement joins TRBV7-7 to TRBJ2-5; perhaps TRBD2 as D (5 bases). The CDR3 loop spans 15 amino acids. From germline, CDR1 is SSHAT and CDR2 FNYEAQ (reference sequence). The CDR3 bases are TGTGCTAGCAGCTTAAGTGTTAGCGCGGCCCGGACCCAGTACTTC. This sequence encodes CASSLSVSAARTQYF.